The present T cell receptor beta chain was sequenced within a study of blood T cell repertoires in COVID-19. Study summary: PBMCs, B-cell-depleted T cells, or T cells were the source of the cDNA or gDNA that made up the material.

The table came from immunoSEQ multiplex PCR; TCRdb's copy has only in-frame clones and leaves some out. The table records around 140,000 clones, roughly 88% of them present only once. The CDR3 is 14 residues long. The germline V and J ends were trimmed by 0 bases and 7 bases, with 12 bases remaining between them. CDR1 is LGHNA, CDR2 YSLEER, per germline. The receptor was derived from a man in his sixties or seventies with active COVID-19. This rearrangement joins TRBV4-3 to TRBJ1-2; no clear D. Sequencing was carried out using peripheral blood. The CDR3 loop is CASSQDLKSVGYTF. The CDR3 DNA reads as TGCGCCAGCAGCCAAGATCTTAAAAGCGTTGGCTACACCTTC.